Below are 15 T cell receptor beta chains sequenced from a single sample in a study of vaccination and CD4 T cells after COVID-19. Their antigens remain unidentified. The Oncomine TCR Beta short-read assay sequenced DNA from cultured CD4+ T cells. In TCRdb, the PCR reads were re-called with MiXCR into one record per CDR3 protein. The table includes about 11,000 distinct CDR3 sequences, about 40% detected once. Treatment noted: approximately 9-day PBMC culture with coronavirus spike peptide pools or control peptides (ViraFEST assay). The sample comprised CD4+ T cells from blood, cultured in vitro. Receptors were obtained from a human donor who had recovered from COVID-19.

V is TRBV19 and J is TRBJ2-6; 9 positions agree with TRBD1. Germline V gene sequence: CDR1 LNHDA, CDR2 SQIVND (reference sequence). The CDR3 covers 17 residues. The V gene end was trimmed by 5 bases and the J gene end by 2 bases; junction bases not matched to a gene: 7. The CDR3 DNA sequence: TGTGCCAGTAGTCCGCGGGACAGGGTGGCTGGGGCCAACGTCCTGACTTTC. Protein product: CASSPRDRVAGANVLTF.

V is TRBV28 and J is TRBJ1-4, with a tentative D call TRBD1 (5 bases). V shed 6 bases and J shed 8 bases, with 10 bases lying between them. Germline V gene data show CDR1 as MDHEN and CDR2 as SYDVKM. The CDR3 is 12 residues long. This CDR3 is CASRPGGEKLFF. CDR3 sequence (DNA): TGTGCCAGCAGGCCCGGGGGAGAAAAACTGTTTTTT.

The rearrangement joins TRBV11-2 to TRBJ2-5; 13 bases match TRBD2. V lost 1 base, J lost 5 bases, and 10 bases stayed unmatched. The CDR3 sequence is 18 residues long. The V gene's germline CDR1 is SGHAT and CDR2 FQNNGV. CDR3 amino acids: CASSLAGTSGGAGETQYF. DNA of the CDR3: TGTGCCAGCAGCTTAGCCGGAACTAGCGGGGGGGCCGGTGAGACCCAGTACTTC.

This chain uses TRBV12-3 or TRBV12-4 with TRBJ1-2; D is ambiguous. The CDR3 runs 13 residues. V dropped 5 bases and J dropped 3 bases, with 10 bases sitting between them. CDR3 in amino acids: CASSPNIYYGYTF. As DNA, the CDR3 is TGTGCCAGCAGTCCCAACATCTACTATGGCTACACCTTC.

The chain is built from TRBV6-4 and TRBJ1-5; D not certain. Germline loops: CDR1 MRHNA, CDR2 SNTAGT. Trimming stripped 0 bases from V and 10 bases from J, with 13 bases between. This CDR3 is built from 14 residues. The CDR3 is CASSDSRPSNPQHF. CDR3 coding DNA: TGTGCCAGCAGTGACTCGAGACCTTCAAACCCCCAGCATTTT.

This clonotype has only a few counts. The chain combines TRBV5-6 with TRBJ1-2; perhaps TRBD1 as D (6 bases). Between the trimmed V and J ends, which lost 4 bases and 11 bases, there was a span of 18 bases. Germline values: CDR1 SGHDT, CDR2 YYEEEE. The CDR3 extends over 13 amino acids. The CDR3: CASSVWRGTVYTF. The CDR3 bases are TGTGCCAGCAGCGTTTGGAGGGGGACGGTGTACACCTTC.

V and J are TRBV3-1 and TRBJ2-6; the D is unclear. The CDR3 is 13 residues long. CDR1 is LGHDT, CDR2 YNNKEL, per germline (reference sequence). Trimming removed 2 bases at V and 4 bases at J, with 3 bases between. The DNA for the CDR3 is TGTGCCAGCAGCCAACCCGGGGCCAACGTCCTGACTTTC. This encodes CASSQPGANVLTF.

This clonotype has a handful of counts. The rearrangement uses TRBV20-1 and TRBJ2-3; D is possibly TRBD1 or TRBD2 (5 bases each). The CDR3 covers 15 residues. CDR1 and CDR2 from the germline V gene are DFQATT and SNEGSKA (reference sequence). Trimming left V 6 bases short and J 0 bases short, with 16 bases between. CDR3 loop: CSALKGSTSTDTQYF. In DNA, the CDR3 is TGCAGTGCCCTAAAGGGGAGTACTAGCACAGATACGCAGTATTTT.

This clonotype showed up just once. CDR3 sequence: CASSQEPAGTGYTEAFF. CDR3 nucleotide sequence: TGTGCCAGCAGCCAAGAGCCCGCCGGGACAGGGTACACTGAAGCTTTCTTT. The chain links TRBV4-2 to TRBJ1-1, with TRBD1 identical over 9 bases. V trimming: 0 bases; J trimming: 3 bases; junction bases outside the gene matches: 8. The germline V gene has CDR1 LGHNA and CDR2 YNFKEQ. The CDR3 is 17 amino acids.

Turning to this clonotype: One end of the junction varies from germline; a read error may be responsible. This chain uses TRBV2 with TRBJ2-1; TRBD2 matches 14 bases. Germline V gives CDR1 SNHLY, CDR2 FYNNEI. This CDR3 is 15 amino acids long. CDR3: CAGSEGTSGRLEQFF. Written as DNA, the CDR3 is TGTGCCGGCAGTGAAGGGACTAGCGGGAGACTGGAGCAGTTCTTC.

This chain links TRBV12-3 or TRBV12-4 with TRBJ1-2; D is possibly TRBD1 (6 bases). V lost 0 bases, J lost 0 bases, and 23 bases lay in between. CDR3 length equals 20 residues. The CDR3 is CASSLALNWGAAKTNYGYTF. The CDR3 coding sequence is TGTGCCAGCAGTTTAGCGCTAAATTGGGGGGCCGCAAAGACTAACTATGGCTACACCTTC.

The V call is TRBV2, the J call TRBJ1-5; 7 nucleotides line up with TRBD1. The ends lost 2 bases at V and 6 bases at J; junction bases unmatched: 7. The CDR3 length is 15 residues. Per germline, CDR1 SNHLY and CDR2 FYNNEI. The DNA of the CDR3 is TGTGCCAGCAGTGAAAACAGGGGTGATTTTCAGCCCCAGCATTTT. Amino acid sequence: CASSENRGDFQPQHF.

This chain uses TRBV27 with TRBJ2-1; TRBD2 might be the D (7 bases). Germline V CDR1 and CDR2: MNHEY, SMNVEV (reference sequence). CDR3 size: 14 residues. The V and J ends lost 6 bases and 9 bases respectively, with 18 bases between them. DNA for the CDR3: TGTGCCAGCAGGATAGGTAGGGGGGGAGGTGAGCAGTTCTTC. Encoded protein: CASRIGRGGGEQFF.

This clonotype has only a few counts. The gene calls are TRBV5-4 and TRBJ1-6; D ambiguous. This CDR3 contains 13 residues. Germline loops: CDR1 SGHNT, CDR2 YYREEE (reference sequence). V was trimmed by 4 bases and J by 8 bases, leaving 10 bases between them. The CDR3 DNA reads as TGTGCCAGCAGCCCTACGGGTGATTCACCCCTCCACTTT. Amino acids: CASSPTGDSPLHF.

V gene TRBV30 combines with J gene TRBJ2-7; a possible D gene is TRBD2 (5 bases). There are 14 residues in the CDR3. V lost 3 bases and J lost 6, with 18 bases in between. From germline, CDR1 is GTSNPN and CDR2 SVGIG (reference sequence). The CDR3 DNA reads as TGTGCCTGGAGATGGACGAGGGTGTCCACCGAGCAGTACTTC. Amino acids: CAWRWTRVSTEQYF.